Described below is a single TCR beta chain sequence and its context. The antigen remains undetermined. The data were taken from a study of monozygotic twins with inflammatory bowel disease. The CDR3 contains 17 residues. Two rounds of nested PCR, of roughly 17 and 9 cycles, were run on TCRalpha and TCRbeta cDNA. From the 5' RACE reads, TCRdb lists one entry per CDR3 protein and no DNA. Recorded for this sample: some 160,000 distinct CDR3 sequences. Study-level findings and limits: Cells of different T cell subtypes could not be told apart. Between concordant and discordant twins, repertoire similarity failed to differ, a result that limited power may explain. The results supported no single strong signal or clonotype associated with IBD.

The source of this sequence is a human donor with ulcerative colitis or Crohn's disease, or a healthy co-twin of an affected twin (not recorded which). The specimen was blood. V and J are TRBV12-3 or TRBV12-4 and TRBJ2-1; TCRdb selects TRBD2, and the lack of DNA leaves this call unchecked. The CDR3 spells CASSLQTTSSANNEQFF.